This section outlines one T cell receptor (beta chain) sequence together with its context. Its antigen remains unidentified. Amplification of TCR beta CDR3 regions was performed using RNA transcripts as template. The TCR CDR3 was amplified in a first-round RT-PCR using the HTBI primer set. TCRdb re-called the multiplex PCR reads through MiXCR, storing one row per CDR3 protein. The sample holds fewer than 350,000 distinct CDR3 sequences, around 20% seen once. This entry comes from a study of T cells in Graves' hyperthyroidism and ophthalmopathy. Notes on the study in general: Most clonotypes that expanded in the thyroid above 0.001 also showed up in blood. The model predicted ophthalmopathy a median around six months before onset. Stable hyperthyroidism was separated from ophthalmopathy by a model based on 13 V-J features.

V gave up 0 bases and J gave up 4 bases; unmatched junction bases: 7. Germline V gene sequence: CDR1 MNHEY, CDR2 SVGAGI. The CDR3 extends over 17 amino acids. Clinical symptoms, serum thyroxine and TRAb, thyroid ultrasound and orbital computed tomography were used for the diagnoses. V and J are TRBV6-5 and TRBJ2-3; TRBD1 aligns across 10 bases. The sample was blood. This receptor was identified in a man between 50 and 59 years old with Graves' ophthalmopathy. The CDR3 protein is CASSYSVTGGAPDTQYF. The CDR3 DNA sequence: TGTGCCAGCAGTTACTCTGTGACAGGGGGCGCGCCAGATACGCAGTATTTT.